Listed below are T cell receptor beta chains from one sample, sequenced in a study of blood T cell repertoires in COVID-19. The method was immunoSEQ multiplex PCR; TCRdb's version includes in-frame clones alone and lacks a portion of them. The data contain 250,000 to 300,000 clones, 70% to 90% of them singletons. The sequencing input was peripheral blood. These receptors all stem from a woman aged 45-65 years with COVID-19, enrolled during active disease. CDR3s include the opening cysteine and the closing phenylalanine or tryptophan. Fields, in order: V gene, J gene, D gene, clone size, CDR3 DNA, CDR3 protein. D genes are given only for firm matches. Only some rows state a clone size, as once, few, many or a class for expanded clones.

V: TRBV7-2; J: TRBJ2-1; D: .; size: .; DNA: TGTGCCAGCAGCTTAGAGGGGCTAGCGTGGAATGAGCAGTTCTTC; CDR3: CASSLEGLAWNEQFF
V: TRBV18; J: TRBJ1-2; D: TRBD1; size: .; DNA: TGTGCCAGCTCACCACCTGGACAGGGACGAGGCTACACCTTC; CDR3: CASSPPGQGRGYTF
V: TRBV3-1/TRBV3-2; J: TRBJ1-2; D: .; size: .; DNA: TGTGCCAGCAGCCAAGACCTCTATGGCTACACCTTC; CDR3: CASSQDLYGYTF
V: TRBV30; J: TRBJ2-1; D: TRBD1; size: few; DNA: TGTGCCTGGAGTGTTACAGGGGGTCTGGGCAATGAGCAGTTCTTC; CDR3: CAWSVTGGLGNEQFF
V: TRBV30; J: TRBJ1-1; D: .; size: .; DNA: TGTGCCTGGAGCCGGGGGATGAACACTGAAGCTTTCTTT; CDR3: CAWSRGMNTEAFF
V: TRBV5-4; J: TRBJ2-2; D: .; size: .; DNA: TGTGCCAGCAGCTTGGCCCTAGGGGGTACCGGGGAGCTGTTTTTT; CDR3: CASSLALGGTGELFF
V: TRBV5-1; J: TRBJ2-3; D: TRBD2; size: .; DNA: TGCGCCAGCAGACAGGGACTAGCGGGACGGCTCGGCACAGATACGCAGTATTTT; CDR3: CASRQGLAGRLGTDTQYF
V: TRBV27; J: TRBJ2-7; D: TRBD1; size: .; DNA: TGTGCCAGCAGTTTATCTGGCCGGGACAGGTCGCAGTACTTC; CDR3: CASSLSGRDRSQYF
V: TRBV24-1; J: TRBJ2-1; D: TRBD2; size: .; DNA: TGTGCCACCAGTGACCGTAGCGGGAGGGCCTATGAGCAGTTCTTC; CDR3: CATSDRSGRAYEQFF
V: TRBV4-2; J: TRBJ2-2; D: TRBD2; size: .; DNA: TGTGCCAGCAGCCACCCTAGCGGGAGGGCCGAGGGCACCGGGGAGCTGTTTTTT; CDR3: CASSHPSGRAEGTGELFF
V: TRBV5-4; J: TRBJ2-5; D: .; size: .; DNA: TGTGCCAGCAGCTTGGAAGGGAGCCAAGAGACCCAGTACTTC; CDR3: CASSLEGSQETQYF
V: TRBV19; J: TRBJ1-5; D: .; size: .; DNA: TGTGCCAGTAATAACATTTGGGGCGCAGGTCAGCCCCAGCATTTT; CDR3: CASNNIWGAGQPQHF
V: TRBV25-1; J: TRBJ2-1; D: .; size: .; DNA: TGTGCCAGCAGTTATTTAACAGGGTCATCCTACAATGAGCAGTTCTTC; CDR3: CASSYLTGSSYNEQFF
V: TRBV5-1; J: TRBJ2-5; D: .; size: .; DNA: TGCGCCAGCAGCTTGGCGGAGACCCAGTACTTC; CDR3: CASSLAETQYF
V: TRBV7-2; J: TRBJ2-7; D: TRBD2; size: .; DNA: TGTGCCAGCAGTCCCCCCCGGGGCGGGAGGGCCCTGGTGGAGCAGTACTTC; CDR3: CASSPPRGGRALVEQYF
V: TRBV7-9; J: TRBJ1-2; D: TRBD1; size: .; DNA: TGTGCCAGCAGCTCGGGACAGGGTAGTAACTACACCTTC; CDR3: CASSSGQGSNYTF
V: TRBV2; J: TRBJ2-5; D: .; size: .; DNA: TGTGCCAGCACCCCAGAGACCAGGGCTAGGGAGACCCAGTACTTC; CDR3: CASTPETRARETQYF
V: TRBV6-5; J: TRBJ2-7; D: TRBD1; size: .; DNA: TGTGCCAGCAGTTACTCCGGGACAGGGAAGCTCGAGCAGTACTTC; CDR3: CASSYSGTGKLEQYF
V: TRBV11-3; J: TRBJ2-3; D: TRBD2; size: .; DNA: TGTGCCAGCAGTCTCGGACTAGCGGGAGGGGCAGATACGCAGTATTTT; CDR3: CASSLGLAGGADTQYF
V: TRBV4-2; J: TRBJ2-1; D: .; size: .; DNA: TGTGCCAGCAGCCAAGTAGGGTCTAGCCGAGCGAATGAGCAGTTCTTC; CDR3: CASSQVGSSRANEQFF
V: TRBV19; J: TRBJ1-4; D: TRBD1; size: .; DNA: TGTGCCAGTAGGCCCAGACAGGGTATTGGTGAAAAACTGTTTTTT; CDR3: CASRPRQGIGEKLFF
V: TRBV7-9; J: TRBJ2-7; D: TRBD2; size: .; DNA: TGTGCCAGCAGCGAGAGGACTAGCAGAACCTACGAGCAGTACTTC; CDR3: CASSERTSRTYEQYF